Only a few counts were recorded for the clone carrying this T cell receptor (beta chain). Its matching antigen is unknown. The entry originates in a study of beta chain features in type 1 diabetes. Sequencing targeted expressed TCRB transcripts, as all isolated RNA had been reverse transcribed. It was found that naive, central memory and regulatory T cell samples averaged about 3.57 million reads. Sequencing used immunoSEQ multiplex PCR; TCRdb keeps in-frame clones, though not all of them. The sample carries more than 300,000 clones, 8% to 10% recorded once. Study-level points and caveats: Across all four CD4+ subsets, people with type 1 diabetes showed modestly shorter TCRB CDR3s.

The V end lost 2 bases, the J end lost 6 bases, and 11 bases lay between the germline ends. The CDR3 sequence is 13 residues long. The germline gives CDR1 MDHEN, CDR2 SYDVKM. Each of the CD4+ naive, central memory, regulatory and stem cell-like memory populations was sorted via CD45RO/CCR7/CD25/CD127/CD95/CD27. Sequencing used central memory CD4+ T cells from blood. V usage is TRBV28 and J usage is TRBJ2-7; tentative D call: TRBD1 (5 bases). The receptor's source is a man under 40 with type 1 diabetes. The CDR3 reads CASSLPPQGEQYF. The CDR3 nucleotides read TGTGCCAGCAGTTTACCCCCTCAGGGCGAGCAGTACTTC.